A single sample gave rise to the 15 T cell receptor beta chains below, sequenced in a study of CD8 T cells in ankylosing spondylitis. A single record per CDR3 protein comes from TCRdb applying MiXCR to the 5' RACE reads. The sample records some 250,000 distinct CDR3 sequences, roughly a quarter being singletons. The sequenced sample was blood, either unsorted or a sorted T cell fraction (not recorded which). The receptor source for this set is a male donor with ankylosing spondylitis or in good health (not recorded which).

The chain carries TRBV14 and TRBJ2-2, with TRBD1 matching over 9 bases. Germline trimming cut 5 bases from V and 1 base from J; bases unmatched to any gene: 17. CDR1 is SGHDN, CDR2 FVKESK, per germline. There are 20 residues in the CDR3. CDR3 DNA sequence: TGTGCCAGCAGCGGATGGTTTGGGACAGGGAGTCTGGTGAACACCGGGGAGCTGTTTTTT. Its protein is CASSGWFGTGSLVNTGELFF.

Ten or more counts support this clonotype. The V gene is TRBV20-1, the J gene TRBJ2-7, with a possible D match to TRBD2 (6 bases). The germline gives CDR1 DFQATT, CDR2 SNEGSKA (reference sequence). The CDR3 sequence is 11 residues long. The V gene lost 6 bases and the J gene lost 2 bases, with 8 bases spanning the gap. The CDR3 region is CSAGGTYEQYF. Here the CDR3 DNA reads TGCAGTGCGGGGGGAACCTACGAGCAGTACTTC.

The CDR3 sequence is CATSRSGKETQYF. The DNA for the CDR3 is TGTGCCACCAGCAGATCCGGAAAAGAGACCCAGTACTTC. J is TRBJ2-5 and V is TRBV15; D is ambiguous. CDR1 LNHNV and CDR2 YYDKDF come from the germline V gene (reference sequence). V was pared by 2 bases and J by 3 bases, with 7 bases between. The CDR3 runs 13 residues. Together with reference TRBV15 and TRBJ2-5, the CDR3 gives the full variable domain: DAMVIQNPRYQVTQFGKPVTLSCSQTLNHNVMYWYQQKSSQAPKLLFHYYDKDFNNEADTPDNFQSRRPNTSFCFLDIRSPGLGDTAMYLCATSRSGKETQYFGPGTRLLVL.

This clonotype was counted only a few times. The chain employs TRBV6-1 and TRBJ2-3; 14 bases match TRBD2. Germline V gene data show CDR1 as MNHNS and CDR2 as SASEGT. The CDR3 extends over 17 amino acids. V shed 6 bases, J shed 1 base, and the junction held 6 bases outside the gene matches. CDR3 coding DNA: TGTGCCAGCAGGAGGACTAGCGGGGGGCCGGGCACAGATACGCAGTATTTT. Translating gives CASRRTSGGPGTDTQYF.

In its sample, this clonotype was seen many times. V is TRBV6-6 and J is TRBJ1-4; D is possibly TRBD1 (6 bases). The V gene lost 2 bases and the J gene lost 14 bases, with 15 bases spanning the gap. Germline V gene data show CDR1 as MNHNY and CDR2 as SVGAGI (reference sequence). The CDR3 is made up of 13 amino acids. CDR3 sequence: CASSYGGRSSLFF. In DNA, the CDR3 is TGTGCCAGCAGTTACGGGGGGCGCTCCTCCCTGTTTTTT.

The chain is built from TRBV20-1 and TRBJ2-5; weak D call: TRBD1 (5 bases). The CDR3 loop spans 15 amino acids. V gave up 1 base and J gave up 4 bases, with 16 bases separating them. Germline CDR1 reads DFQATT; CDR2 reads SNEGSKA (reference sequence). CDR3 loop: CSARGGQGGRETQYF. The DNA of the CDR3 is TGCAGTGCTAGAGGGGGCCAGGGTGGCCGAGAGACCCAGTACTTC.

The CDR3 here is CAISARGQGAYEQYF. Here the CDR3 DNA reads TGTGCCATCAGTGCTAGGGGACAGGGGGCCTACGAGCAGTACTTC. The V and J genes are TRBV10-3 and TRBJ2-7, with 11 bases lining up with TRBD1. The CDR3 spans 15 residues. Looked up from germline, CDR1 is ENHRY and CDR2 is SYGVKD. Trimming at V came to 4 bases and at J to 2 bases, leaving 4 bases not matched to a gene.

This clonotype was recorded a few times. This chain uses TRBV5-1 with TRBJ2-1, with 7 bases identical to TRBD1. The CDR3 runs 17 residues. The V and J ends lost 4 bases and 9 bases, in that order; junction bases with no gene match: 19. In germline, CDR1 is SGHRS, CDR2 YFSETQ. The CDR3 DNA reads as TGCGCCAGCAGCCTCATACGCGCAGGGGGTCAACCGGGTGAGCAGTTCTTC. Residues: CASSLIRAGGQPGEQFF.

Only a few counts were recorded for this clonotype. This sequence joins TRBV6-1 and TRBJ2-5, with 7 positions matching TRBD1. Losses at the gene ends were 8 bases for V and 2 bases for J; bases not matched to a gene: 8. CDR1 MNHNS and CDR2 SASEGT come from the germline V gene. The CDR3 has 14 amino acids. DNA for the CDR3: TGTGCCAGCGGGAAGGGGGCCTGGCAAGAGACCCAGTACTTC. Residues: CASGKGAWQETQYF.

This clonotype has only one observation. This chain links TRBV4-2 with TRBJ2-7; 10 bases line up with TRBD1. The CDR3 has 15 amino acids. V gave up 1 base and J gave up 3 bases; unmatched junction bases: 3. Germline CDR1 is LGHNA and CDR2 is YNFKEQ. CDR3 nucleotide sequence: TGTGCCAGCAGCCAAGGGGGACAGGGGATCTACGAGCAGTACTTC. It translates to CASSQGGQGIYEQYF.

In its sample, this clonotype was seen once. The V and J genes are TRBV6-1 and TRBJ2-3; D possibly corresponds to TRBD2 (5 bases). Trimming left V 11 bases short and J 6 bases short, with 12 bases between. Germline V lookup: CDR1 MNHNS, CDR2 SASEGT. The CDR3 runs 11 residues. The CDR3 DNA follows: TGTGCCGGCGACTACACGGATACGCAGTATTTT. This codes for CAGDYTDTQYF.

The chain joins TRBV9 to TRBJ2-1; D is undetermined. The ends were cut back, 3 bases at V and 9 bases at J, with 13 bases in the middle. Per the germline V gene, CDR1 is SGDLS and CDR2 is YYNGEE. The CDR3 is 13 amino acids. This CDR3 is CASSANQRTEQFF. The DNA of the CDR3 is TGTGCCAGCAGCGCAAACCAACGGACTGAGCAGTTCTTC.

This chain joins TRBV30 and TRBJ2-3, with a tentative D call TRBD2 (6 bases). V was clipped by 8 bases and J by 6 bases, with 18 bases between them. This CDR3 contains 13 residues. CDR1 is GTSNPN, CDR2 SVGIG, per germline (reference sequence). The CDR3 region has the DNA TGTGCCCGAGACGCGGCGGGGCGTGATACGCAGTATTTT. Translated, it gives CARDAAGRDTQYF. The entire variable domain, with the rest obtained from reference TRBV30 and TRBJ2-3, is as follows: SQTIHQWPATLVQPVGSPLSLECTVEGTSNPNLYWYRQAAGRGLQLLFYSVGIGQISSEVPQNLSASRPQDRQFILSSKKLLLSDSGFYLCARDAAGRDTQYFGPGTRLTVL.

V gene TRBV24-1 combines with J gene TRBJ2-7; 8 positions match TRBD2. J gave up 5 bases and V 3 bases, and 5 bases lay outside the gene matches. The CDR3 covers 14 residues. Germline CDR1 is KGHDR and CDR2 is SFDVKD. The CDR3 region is CATSDPGLEDEQYF. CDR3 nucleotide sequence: TGTGCCACCAGTGATCCGGGACTAGAAGACGAGCAGTACTTC.

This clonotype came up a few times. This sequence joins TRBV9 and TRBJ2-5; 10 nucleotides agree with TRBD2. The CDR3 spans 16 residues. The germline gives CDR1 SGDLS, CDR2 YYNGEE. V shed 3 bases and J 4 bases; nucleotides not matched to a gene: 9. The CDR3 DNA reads TGTGCCAGCAGCGGGTCTAGCGGGGGACCCGGAGAGACCCAGTACTTC. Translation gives CASSGSSGGPGETQYF.